The rows below give T cell receptor beta chains drawn from one sample of a study of a mutant IDH1 vaccine in newly diagnosed glioma. The antigens for these receptors are not known. Sequencing used immunoSEQ multiplex PCR; TCRdb keeps in-frame clones, though not all of them. The data show more than 10,000 clones, with around 78% seen just once and less than 5% held by the top ten. This material consisted of PBMCs, taken from a glioma patient whose treatment included an IDH1 peptide vaccine. The receptor source for this set is a woman between 40 and 55 years old with glioma. Each CDR3 is given with its conserved first and last residue. The D gene is left open where the match is weak. Rows may omit the clone size; those that give it use once, few, many or a size class.

d_call clone_size j_call v_call cdr3_nt cdr3_aa
TRBD2 . TRBJ2-5 TRBV10-3 TGTGCCATCAGTCGGGGGGGAGGAGCGGAAGAGACCCAGTACTTC CAISRGGGAEETQYF
TRBD2 . TRBJ2-7 TRBV27 TGTGCCGGCAGCAACAGCGGGGGGAAACTCTACGAGCAGTACTTC CAGSNSGGKLYEQYF
TRBD2 once TRBJ2-7 TRBV6-1 TGTGCCAGCAGTTTCGCGGGAGGGGACGAGCAGTACTTC CASSFAGGDEQYF
. . TRBJ1-2 TRBV4-1 TGCGCCAGCAGCCCCTTCGGGCAGGGATATGGCTACACCTTC CASSPFGQGYGYTF
TRBD1 . TRBJ1-5 TRBV28 TGTGCCAGCAGGACAGGGGTTCAGCCCCAGCATTTT CASRTGVQPQHF
TRBD2 . TRBJ2-3 TRBV4-2 TGTGCCAGCAGCCAATACCAGCGGGGGGGGACAGATACGCAGTATTTT CASSQYQRGGTDTQYF
. . TRBJ2-2 TRBV7-2 TGTGCCAGCAGCCCCCCCCGCGGGGCGAACACCGGGGAGCTGTTTTTT CASSPPRGANTGELFF
TRBD1 once TRBJ2-3 TRBV4-1 TGCGCCAGCAGCTCCCGGACAGGGCGCTCCACAGATACGCAGTATTTT CASSSRTGRSTDTQYF
TRBD1 . TRBJ1-5 TRBV7-2 TGTGCCAGCAGCCGGGACAGGGATCAGCCCCAGCATTTT CASSRDRDQPQHF
. . TRBJ2-7 TRBV28 TGTGCCAGCAACTCCTTTGGGGCCCCGAGCTCCTACGAGCAGTACTTC CASNSFGAPSSYEQYF
. few TRBJ1-1 TRBV6-1 TGTGCCAGCAAGTACAATCTGAACACTGAAGCTTTCTTT CASKYNLNTEAFF
TRBD1 . TRBJ2-1 TRBV27 TGTGCCAGCGCGGGACAGGCCTACAATGAGCAGTTCTTC CASAGQAYNEQFF